A single sample gave rise to the 22 T cell receptor beta chains below, sequenced in a study of OX40 agonist ivuxolimab in advanced cancers. Here immunoSEQ multiplex PCR was the method, and the copy in TCRdb shows in-frame clones only, minus some. Of about 42,000 clones in the sample, 70% to 90% are singletons; the top ten hold about a fifth. The sample consisted of CD4+ or CD8+ T cells sorted from blood, taken in a trial of the OX40 agonist ivuxolimab. All receptors come from an adult with an advanced solid tumor such as melanoma, head and neck, liver or kidney cancer.

The chain joins TRBV7-9 to TRBJ2-3, with 7 bases identical to TRBD2. Trimming cost V 4 bases and J 7 bases; bases outside gene matches: 8. CDR1 and CDR2 (germline): SEHNR, FQNEAQ (reference sequence). The length of the CDR3 is 14 residues. CDR3 loop: CASSSPGGIHTQYF. In DNA, the CDR3 is TGTGCCAGCAGCTCCCCCGGGGGGATTCATACGCAGTATTTT.

The chain carries TRBV4-1 and TRBJ1-2; D remains unclear. The V gene's germline CDR1 is MGHRA and CDR2 YSYEKL. V gave up 4 bases and J gave up 1 base, with 10 bases separating them. The CDR3 covers 14 residues. This chain's CDR3 is CASSPERGNYGYTF. Here the CDR3 DNA reads TGCGCCAGCAGCCCCGAAAGAGGTAACTATGGCTACACCTTC.

This clone showed up just once. The gene calls are TRBV7-2 and TRBJ2-5; perhaps TRBD1 as D (6 bases). CDR3 length equals 14 residues. V shed 0 bases and J shed 9 bases, with 14 bases lying between them. In germline, CDR1 is SGHTA, CDR2 FQGNSA. The CDR3, as DNA: TGTGCCAGCAGCTTAGCGGGGGCGAACAGGGCCCAGTACTTC. Translating it yields CASSLAGANRAQYF.

The J gene is TRBJ1-2, the V gene TRBV6-1; possibly TRBD1 for D (5 bases). The germline V gene has CDR1 MNHNS and CDR2 SASEGT. The CDR3 runs 13 residues. Trimming took 7 bases from V and 4 from J, leaving 13 bases between them. The CDR3 here is CASTQGLLYGYTF. The CDR3 DNA sequence: TGTGCCAGCACCCAGGGACTGCTCTATGGCTACACCTTC.

The chain joins TRBV9 to TRBJ2-1; the match to TRBD1 covers 9 bases. The trim removed 3 bases at V and 7 bases at J, leaving 2 bases unmatched. CDR1 is SGDLS and CDR2 is YYNGEE in the germline V gene. The CDR3 spans 13 residues. The CDR3 protein is CASSDGTGNEQFF. The CDR3 nucleotides read TGTGCCAGCAGCGACGGGACAGGGAATGAGCAGTTCTTC.

The chain employs TRBV28 and TRBJ1-2; D is ambiguous. CDR1 is MDHEN and CDR2 is SYDVKM in the germline V gene. This CDR3 comprises 12 residues. Trimming cost V 2 bases and J 4 bases, with 5 bases left between them. CDR3: CASSLDFYGYTF. In DNA, the CDR3 is TGTGCCAGCAGTTTAGATTTCTATGGCTACACCTTC.

The chain carries TRBV4-1 and TRBJ1-5, with D hard to call. The germline V and J ends were trimmed by 4 bases and 4 bases, with 8 bases remaining between them. The CDR3 loop spans 13 amino acids. Germline CDR1 is MGHRA and CDR2 is YSYEKL. The CDR3 region has the DNA TGCGCCAGCAGCCTCTTACCTAATCAGCCCCAGCATTTT. It is translated as CASSLLPNQPQHF.

The chain combines TRBV6-5 with TRBJ2-5; D uncertain. CDR1 MNHEY and CDR2 SVGAGI come from the germline V gene. CDR3 length equals 11 residues. Trimming shortened V by 6 bases and J by 4 bases, and 6 bases separated the two germline ends. CDR3 amino acids: CASSLRETQYF. For the CDR3, the DNA is TGTGCCAGCAGCCTCCGAGAGACCCAGTACTTC.

The chain is built from TRBV4-3 and TRBJ1-2; D unclear. The CDR3 spans 15 residues. V was trimmed by 0 bases and J by 4 bases, leaving 12 bases between them. The germline CDR1 and CDR2 sequences are LGHNA and YSLEER. The chain's CDR3 is CASSQELGYPYGYTF. The DNA of the CDR3 is TGCGCCAGCAGCCAAGAATTAGGCTATCCCTATGGCTACACCTTC.

The chain links TRBV2 to TRBJ2-3; possible D gene TRBD2, 5 bases. V was trimmed by 3 bases and J by 2 bases, leaving 12 bases between them. The CDR3 length is 15 residues. Per the germline V gene, CDR1 is SNHLY and CDR2 is FYNNEI. CDR3 nucleotides: TGTGCCAGCAGTGACGGAGGCTTTAACACAGATACGCAGTATTTT. Protein sequence: CASSDGGFNTDTQYF.

This clone was detected a few times. The rearrangement links TRBV9 to TRBJ2-1; 8 bases line up with TRBD2. The CDR3 has 15 residues. Looked up from germline, CDR1 is SGDLS and CDR2 is YYNGEE. V lost 4 bases, J lost 1 base, and 4 bases stayed unmatched. The CDR3 loop reads CASSPREGSYNEQFF. The DNA for the CDR3 is TGTGCCAGCAGCCCCCGGGAGGGATCCTACAATGAGCAGTTCTTC.

V gene TRBV25-1 combines with J gene TRBJ2-3; no reliable D call. Germline CDR1 and CDR2: MGHDK and SYGVNS. Trimming cost V 6 bases and J 8 bases, with 9 bases left between them. The CDR3 has 11 residues. The CDR3 region has the DNA TGTGCCAGCAGGGCCGGCAGTACGCAGTATTTT. This sequence encodes CASRAGSTQYF.

The chain combines TRBV5-1 with TRBJ1-1, with 9 positions matching TRBD1. CDR1 SGHRS and CDR2 YFSETQ come from the germline V gene. Losses at the gene ends were 2 bases for V and 4 bases for J; bases not matched to a gene: 9. The CDR3 runs to 16 residues. CDR3 sequence reads: CASSFETGGPTTEAFF. CDR3 sequence (DNA): TGCGCCAGCAGCTTTGAGACAGGGGGACCGACCACTGAAGCTTTCTTT. Full variable domain (remainder filled in from reference TRBV5-1 and TRBJ1-1): KAGVTQTPRYLIKTRGQQVTLSCSPISGHRSVSWYQQTPGQGLQFLFEYFSETQRNKGNFPGRFSGRQFSNSRSEMNVSTLELGDSALYLCASSFETGGPTTEAFFGQGTRLTVV.

The J gene is TRBJ1-1, the V gene TRBV6-1; the D is unclear. The CDR3 runs 16 residues. Per germline, CDR1 MNHNS and CDR2 SASEGT. V lost 7 bases and J 0 bases, leaving 18 bases between the germline ends. The CDR3 sequence: CASTELGIPMNTEAFF. CDR3 DNA sequence: TGTGCCAGCACTGAGTTAGGAATACCCATGAACACTGAAGCTTTCTTT.

The chain recombines TRBV11-2 with TRBJ1-3; 10 positions match TRBD1. The CDR3 contains 16 residues. The V gene's germline CDR1 is SGHAT and CDR2 FQNNGV. Trimming took 5 bases from V and 4 from J; bases not matched to a gene: 8. The DNA for the CDR3 is TGTGCCAGCAGCCCGCGGACAGGGGGTGGAGGAAACACCATATATTTT. Protein sequence: CASSPRTGGGGNTIYF. Drawing the rest from reference TRBV11-2 and TRBJ1-3, the complete variable domain is EAGVAQSPRYKIIEKRQSVAFWCNPISGHATLYWYQQILGQGPKLLIQFQNNGVVDDSQLPKDRFSAERLKGVDSTLKIQPAKLEDSAVYLCASSPRTGGGGNTIYFGEGSWLTVV.

The chain is built from TRBV5-1 and TRBJ1-1; tentatively, D is TRBD1 (6 bases). The CDR3 contains 14 residues. V shed 0 bases and J shed 5 bases, with 11 bases lying between them. The germline CDR1 and CDR2 sequences are SGHRS and YFSETQ. CDR3 sequence (DNA): TGCGCCAGCAGCTTGGGGGGGGCGCTTACTGAAGCTTTCTTT. Amino acid sequence: CASSLGGALTEAFF.

The chain recombines TRBV5-4 with TRBJ1-1; D possibly corresponds to TRBD1 (6 bases). The length of the CDR3 is 15 residues. Germline CDR1 and CDR2: SGHNT and YYREEE (reference sequence). With 0 bases removed from V and 3 bases from J, the gap between germline ends came to 12 bases. Written as DNA, the CDR3 is TGTGCCAGCAGCTTGGCGGAACAGGGCTACACTGAAGCTTTCTTT. This sequence encodes CASSLAEQGYTEAFF.

The J gene is TRBJ1-4, the V gene TRBV6-4, with 8 bases lining up with TRBD1. V was pared by 7 bases and J by 0 bases, with 10 bases of the junction left unmatched. This CDR3 contains 17 residues. Germline V gives CDR1 MRHNA, CDR2 SNTAGT. The CDR3 sequence: CASKGQGGHATNEKLFF. The DNA of the CDR3 is TGTGCCAGCAAAGGACAGGGAGGGCATGCAACTAATGAAAAACTGTTTTTT.

The chain has TRBV5-1 and TRBJ2-5; the D gene is possibly TRBD2 (6 bases). Germline CDR1 and CDR2: SGHRS and YFSETQ. V shed 2 bases and J shed 1 base, with 18 bases lying between them. The CDR3 length is 17 residues. The CDR3 region has the DNA TGCGCCAGCAGCTTTGAAGGGCGGGGAGTTACCCAAGAGACCCAGTACTTC. It encodes CASSFEGRGVTQETQYF.

The V gene is TRBV9, the J gene TRBJ2-5; D unclear. The closer fit of TRBJ2-7 to the DNA end suggests the J call may be wrong. The V gene's germline CDR1 is SGDLS and CDR2 YYNGEE. This CDR3 is 15 amino acids long. The CDR3: CASSVAGTSSYEQYF. The CDR3 coding sequence is TGTGCCAGCAGCGTAGCGGGCACGAGCTCCTACGAGCAGTACTTC.

The J gene is TRBJ2-3, the V gene TRBV5-1, with 7 bases fitting TRBD1. The V and J ends lost 3 bases and 0 bases, in that order; junction bases with no gene match: 10. The CDR3 has 17 residues. CDR1 and CDR2 from the germline V gene are SGHRS and YFSETQ. For the CDR3, the DNA is TGCGCCAGCAGCTGGGCCCCGGACAGGCTAAGCACAGATACGCAGTATTTT. Translation gives CASSWAPDRLSTDTQYF.

The rearrangement links TRBV6-6 to TRBJ1-4; 7 nucleotides agree with TRBD1. The CDR3 is 14 amino acids. V trimming: 2 bases; J trimming: 8 bases; junction bases outside the gene matches: 5. CDR1 is MNHNY, CDR2 SVGAGI, per germline (reference sequence). The CDR3 region is CASSYRQGDEKLFF. The CDR3 DNA follows: TGTGCCAGCAGTTACAGGCAGGGGGACGAAAAACTGTTTTTT.